Listed below are T cell receptor beta chains from one sample, sequenced in a study of T cells in Graves' hyperthyroidism and ophthalmopathy. Using its own MiXCR run on the multiplex PCR reads, TCRdb lists one record per CDR3 protein. The sample gives roughly 380,000 distinct CDR3 sequences, about 15% of which show up once; 9.5% to 11% is in the top ten. The sequencing input was blood. The receptor set was obtained from a woman aged 55-70 years with Graves' hyperthyroidism. CDR3s include the opening cysteine and the closing phenylalanine or tryptophan. D genes are given only for firm matches. Size is omitted from some rows. Given values are once, few, many or a class for expanded clones.

size: few; J: TRBJ2-3; D: NA; V: TRBV9; DNA: TGTGCCAGCAGCGGGGGACCTCCGGAGGGCGATACGCAGTATTTT; CDR3: CASSGGPPEGDTQYF
size: few; J: TRBJ1-4; D: NA; V: TRBV19; DNA: TGTGCCAGTAGTATAGGCGACAGGCCTGAAAAACTGTTTTTT; CDR3: CASSIGDRPEKLFF
size: many; J: TRBJ2-7; D: TRBD2; V: TRBV4-1; DNA: TGCGCCAGCAGTCCCGTGGAGACTAGCAGGTACGAGCAGTACTTC; CDR3: CASSPVETSRYEQYF
size: NA; J: TRBJ2-1; D: NA; V: TRBV20-1; DNA: TGCAGTGCCCCTGGCATACCGGTCCACAATGAGCAGTTCTTC; CDR3: CSAPGIPVHNEQFF
size: many; J: TRBJ1-1; D: NA; V: TRBV7-8; DNA: TGTGCCAGTTCTACACCATTGAACACTGAAGCTTTCTTT; CDR3: CASSTPLNTEAFF
size: once; J: TRBJ2-7; D: TRBD2; V: TRBV12-3/TRBV12-4; DNA: TGTGCCAGCAGGGCGCCGGGACTAGCGGGAGAACAGGTCGGGGAGCAGTACTTC; CDR3: CASRAPGLAGEQVGEQYF
size: many; J: TRBJ2-7; D: TRBD1; V: TRBV20-1; DNA: TGCAGTGCTGGAATACCGGGACAGAACTACGAGCAGTACTTC; CDR3: CSAGIPGQNYEQYF
size: NA; J: TRBJ2-3; D: TRBD1; V: TRBV4-2; DNA: TGTGCCAGCAGCCAAGGTTACCTAGGGACAGGGAACCCAGATACGCAGTATTTT; CDR3: CASSQGYLGTGNPDTQYF
size: many; J: TRBJ2-3; D: NA; V: TRBV5-5; DNA: TGTGCCAGCAGCCGGAGGGCCGAGAGCACAGATACGCAGTATTTT; CDR3: CASSRRAESTDTQYF
size: many; J: TRBJ2-7; D: NA; V: TRBV28; DNA: TGTGCCAGCAGTTTGTTTTCCTGGAAGACCTACGAGCAGTACTTC; CDR3: CASSLFSWKTYEQYF
size: many; J: TRBJ2-1; D: TRBD2; V: TRBV20-1; DNA: TGCAGTGCTAGAAATACACTAGCGGTCTCCTACAATGAGCAGTTCTTC; CDR3: CSARNTLAVSYNEQFF
size: NA; J: TRBJ2-5; D: TRBD2; V: TRBV5-8; DNA: TGTGCCAGCAGCCTGTGGACTAGCGCCTCCCAAGAGACCCAGTACTTC; CDR3: CASSLWTSASQETQYF
size: NA; J: TRBJ2-1; D: NA; V: TRBV12-3/TRBV12-4; DNA: TGTGCCAGCAGTTTAGTCCCAGCTTCCTACAATGAGCAGTTCTTC; CDR3: CASSLVPASYNEQFF
size: NA; J: TRBJ2-5; D: TRBD2; V: TRBV5-1; DNA: TGCGCCAGCAGCCGCGTAGGGACTAGCGATCGGGAGACCCAGTACTTC; CDR3: CASSRVGTSDRETQYF
size: many; J: TRBJ1-5; D: NA; V: TRBV5-6; DNA: TGTGCCAGCAGCCCTTTGCCAGGGGACAATCAGCCCCAGCATTTT; CDR3: CASSPLPGDNQPQHF
size: many; J: TRBJ2-1; D: TRBD2; V: TRBV7-9; DNA: TGTGCCAGCAGCACGGGACTAGCCACCTACAATGAGCAGTTCTTC; CDR3: CASSTGLATYNEQFF
size: few; J: TRBJ2-7; D: TRBD2; V: TRBV20-1; DNA: TGCAGTGCGGGAATAGCGGGAGTGTCCTACGAGCAGTACTTC; CDR3: CSAGIAGVSYEQYF
size: few; J: TRBJ2-7; D: TRBD1; V: TRBV27; DNA: TGTGCCAGCAGTTTATCTACGGGACAGACCTACGAGCAGTACTTC; CDR3: CASSLSTGQTYEQYF
size: many; J: TRBJ1-6; D: NA; V: TRBV12-3/TRBV12-4; DNA: TGTGCCAGCAGTTTAGCCTATTCACCCCTCCACTTT; CDR3: CASSLAYSPLHF
size: few; J: TRBJ2-1; D: TRBD2; V: TRBV20-1; DNA: TGCAGTGCTTTATCCGGGACTAGCGCACCCAATGAGCAGTTCTTC; CDR3: CSALSGTSAPNEQFF
size: many; J: TRBJ2-7; D: NA; V: TRBV6-1; DNA: TGTGCCACCACCCTGGGCAGAACCGTCGAGCAGTACTTC; CDR3: CATTLGRTVEQYF
size: many; J: TRBJ1-2; D: TRBD1; V: TRBV15; DNA: TGTGCCACCAGCATTCGGACAGGGGCCTATGGCTACACCTTC; CDR3: CATSIRTGAYGYTF
size: NA; J: TRBJ2-1; D: NA; V: TRBV3-1; DNA: TGTGCCAGCAGCGTCCGGGACTCCTTCGGCGCCTACAATGAGCAGTTCTTC; CDR3: CASSVRDSFGAYNEQFF
size: NA; J: TRBJ1-1; D: TRBD1; V: TRBV6-2/TRBV6-3; DNA: TGTGCCAGCAGTTACTCGTTTACAGGGGGCCAAGGGACTGAAGCTTTCTTT; CDR3: CASSYSFTGGQGTEAFF
size: many; J: TRBJ2-7; D: TRBD1; V: TRBV6-1; DNA: TGTGCCACCGAACAAAGAGGGACAGGGGGCTACGAGCAGTACTTC; CDR3: CATEQRGTGGYEQYF
size: NA; J: TRBJ2-1; D: NA; V: TRBV5-1; DNA: TGCGCCAGCAGCTTGGGCACTTACTACGAGCAGTTCTTC; CDR3: CASSLGTYYEQFF
size: NA; J: TRBJ1-3; D: NA; V: TRBV4-1; DNA: TGCGCCAGCAGCCAACATCCCAACACCATATATTTT; CDR3: CASSQHPNTIYF
size: many; J: TRBJ1-1; D: NA; V: TRBV7-9; DNA: TGTGCCAGCAGCTCCCAGGGGTCGAACACTGAAGCTTTCTTT; CDR3: CASSSQGSNTEAFF
size: many; J: TRBJ2-1; D: TRBD1; V: TRBV28; DNA: TGTGCCAGCAGTTTATTCCGGACAGGGGGCTTCAATGAGCAGTTCTTC; CDR3: CASSLFRTGGFNEQFF